This TCR beta chain was captured in a study of cytomegalovirus exposure and HLA in healthy donors. Study-level points and caveats: Some segments of the V type, notably TRBV6-2 and TRBV6-3, were excluded as indistinguishable.

V lost 2 bases and J 6 bases, leaving 15 bases between the germline ends. This CDR3 has 14 amino acids. Germline loops: CDR1 SGHNT, CDR2 YYREEE (reference sequence). On this clone: Its antigen is undetermined.

Primers for the PCR totalled 60 Vbeta and 13 Jbeta. Measured with immunoSEQ multiplex PCR; TCRdb has only the in-frame clones, and not every one. This sample lists 45,000 to 60,000 clones; its ten largest clones have approximately 2.2%. Sequenced sample: PBMCs. The sequence came from a female donor in good health and CMV-seronegative. The chain links TRBV5-4 to TRBJ2-7; perhaps TRBD2 as D (5 bases). The CDR3, as DNA: TGTGCCAGCAGCTTTGACGCGGGTGGGTCCGAGCAGTACTTC. Translation: CASSFDAGGSEQYF.